Each of the 29 T cell receptor beta chains below was sequenced from the same sample in a study of blood T cell repertoires in COVID-19. Method: immunoSEQ multiplex PCR; TCRdb's copy keeps in-frame clones and lacks some. The data contain hundreds of thousands of clones, approximately 90% of them seen just once; the ten biggest clones take up under 2.5%. Sequencing input: PBMCs or T cells enriched from blood (not recorded which). The origin of the receptors is a woman aged 18-29 years who had recovered from COVID-19.

The chain uses TRBV19 and TRBJ1-1; possibly TRBD1 for D (5 bases). Germline V CDR1 and CDR2: LNHDA, SQIVND (reference sequence). The CDR3 contains 11 residues. V lost 5 bases and J 7 bases, leaving 8 bases between the germline ends. The CDR3 region has the DNA TGTGCCAGTAGTCCGGGGGATGAAGCTTTCTTT. Its protein product is CASSPGDEAFF.

The gene calls are TRBV7-9 and TRBJ1-1; 7 nucleotides agree with TRBD1. The CDR3 has 15 residues. V dropped 3 bases and J dropped 0; count of bases not matched to a gene: 4. The germline CDR1 and CDR2 sequences are SEHNR and FQNEAQ (reference sequence). The CDR3 nucleotides are TGTGCCAGCAGCTTGGGACAGAACATGAACACTGAAGCTTTCTTT. The encoded protein is CASSLGQNMNTEAFF.

The CDR3 reads CASSQGDRHYGYTF. The CDR3 nucleotides read TGTGCCAGCAGCCAAGGGGACAGACACTATGGCTACACCTTC. This sequence joins TRBV3-1 (or the pseudogene TRBV3-2) and TRBJ1-2; TRBD1 aligns across 7 bases. CDR3 length: 14 residues. With 1 base clipped from V and 3 bases from J, the junction kept 2 bases outside the gene matches. CDR1 and CDR2 (germline): LGHDT, YNNKEL (reference sequence).

This chain connects TRBV19 to TRBJ1-2; possible D gene TRBD1, 6 bases. CDR1 LNHDA and CDR2 SQIVND come from the germline V gene (reference sequence). The CDR3 extends over 15 amino acids. Trimming stripped 7 bases from V and 1 base from J, with 16 bases between. The chain's CDR3 is CASTTGQIYNYGYTF. CDR3 sequence (DNA): TGTGCCAGTACCACCGGACAGATTTATAACTATGGCTACACCTTC.

The V and J genes are TRBV5-4 and TRBJ1-1, with 8 bases identical to TRBD1. This CDR3 has 15 amino acids. Germline V lookup: CDR1 SGHNT, CDR2 YYREEE (reference sequence). The trim removed 5 bases at V and 0 bases at J, leaving 6 bases unmatched. The CDR3 sequence: CASSDRGSVNTEAFF. The DNA for the CDR3 is TGTGCCAGCAGTGACAGGGGTTCAGTGAACACTGAAGCTTTCTTT.

The chain carries TRBV10-3 and TRBJ1-3; TRBD1 is a possible D gene (5 bases). The CDR3 is 14 amino acids. The germline V gene has CDR1 ENHRY and CDR2 SYGVKD. V lost 6 bases and J lost 8, with 17 bases in between. Here the CDR3 reads CAISPPGTRDTIYF. The CDR3 DNA sequence: TGTGCCATCAGCCCCCCCGGGACTCGTGACACCATATATTTT.

The gene calls are TRBV25-1 and TRBJ2-2, with D maybe TRBD1 (6 bases). Germline CDR1 reads MGHDK; CDR2 reads SYGVNS. V was clipped by 1 base and J by 1 base, with 10 bases between them. The CDR3 runs 16 residues. The CDR3, as DNA: TGTGCCAGCAGTGAATCAGCAGGGGAGAACACCGGGGAGCTGTTTTTT. Translated: CASSESAGENTGELFF.

The J gene is TRBJ2-1, the V gene TRBV10-1, with TRBD1 identical over 7 bases. Germline-derived CDR1 and CDR2 are WNHNN and SYGVQD (reference sequence). V gave up 4 bases and J gave up 3 bases; unmatched junction bases: 12. CDR3 length: 17 residues. CDR3 sequence reads: CASSGSGGRPFYNEQFF. The DNA of the CDR3 is TGCGCCAGCAGTGGGTCAGGGGGTCGCCCCTTCTACAATGAGCAGTTCTTC.

V usage is TRBV19 and J usage is TRBJ2-1; TRBD2 might be the D (6 bases). The V end was cut by 9 bases, the J end by 8 bases, with 23 bases between. There are 15 residues in the CDR3. Looked up from germline, CDR1 is LNHDA and CDR2 is SQIVND (reference sequence). The DNA for the CDR3 is TGTGCCAGCTCTAAAGACGGCGGGGTATGGGATGAGCAGTTCTTC. Its translation: CASSKDGGVWDEQFF.

The chain uses TRBV19 and TRBJ1-5, with no clear D. Deletions cut 7 bases from V and 6 bases from J, with 16 bases between. The CDR3 extends over 14 amino acids. Germline V lookup: CDR1 LNHDA, CDR2 SQIVND (reference sequence). The DNA of the CDR3 is TGTGCCAGTATGTCCGTAATACTCCCTCAGCCCCAGCATTTT. Its translation: CASMSVILPQPQHF.

The V gene is TRBV4-1, the J gene TRBJ1-5; 8 bases are shared with TRBD1. CDR3 length equals 15 residues. J was trimmed by 9 bases and V by 2 bases; bases with no gene match: 9. Germline values: CDR1 MGHRA, CDR2 YSYEKL. Written as DNA, the CDR3 is TGCGCCAGCAGCCAATCGGACAGGGTCAATAGGCCCCAGCATTTT. Translation gives CASSQSDRVNRPQHF.

The chain combines TRBV15 with TRBJ1-2; D may be TRBD1 (6 bases). Trimming removed 5 bases at V and 4 bases at J, with 8 bases between. This CDR3 comprises 12 residues. The germline gives CDR1 LNHNV, CDR2 YYDKDF (reference sequence). The CDR3 region has the DNA TGTGCCACCAGCCCGGACAGCTATGGCTACACCTTC. It translates to CATSPDSYGYTF.

The genes are TRBV3-1 (or the pseudogene TRBV3-2) and TRBJ2-3, with D uncertain. V dropped 2 bases and J dropped 0 bases, with 6 bases sitting between them. CDR1 is LGHDT and CDR2 is YNNKEL in the germline V gene (reference sequence). CDR3 length: 14 amino acids. CDR3 sequence reads: CASSQYSSTDTQYF. CDR3 nucleotides: TGTGCCAGCAGCCAATATTCTAGCACAGATACGCAGTATTTT.

J is TRBJ2-1 and V is TRBV7-3; D unresolved. This CDR3 contains 15 residues. CDR1 is SGHTA and CDR2 is FQGTGA in the germline V gene. V was shortened by 4 bases and J by 0 bases, with 10 bases between the two germline ends. CDR3 nucleotide sequence: TGTGCCAGCAGCTCATTTTCGGGCTCCTACAATGAGCAGTTCTTC. This codes for CASSSFSGSYNEQFF.

The chain is built from TRBV11-1 and TRBJ2-3, with a weak D call TRBD1 (6 bases). The V gene's germline CDR1 is SGHAT and CDR2 FQDESV (reference sequence). Trimming removed 6 bases from V and 0 bases from J, with 13 bases in between. CDR3 length: 15 residues. Here the CDR3 DNA reads TGTGCCAGCAGTTCCTCGGGACACAGCACAGATACGCAGTATTTT. This sequence encodes CASSSSGHSTDTQYF. Combining the CDR3 with reference TRBV11-1 and TRBJ2-3 gives the whole variable domain EAEVAQSPRYKITEKSQAVAFWCDPISGHATLYWYRQILGQGPELLVQFQDESVVDDSQLPKDRFSAERLKGVDSTLKIQPAELGDSAMYLCASSSSGHSTDTQYFGPGTRLTVL.

Comments on this clone: Being one base from a much bigger clone, this may be a read error. The V call is TRBV25-1, the J call TRBJ2-2; 9 bases are shared with TRBD2. The CDR3 extends over 16 amino acids. Germline V gene data show CDR1 as MGHDK and CDR2 as SYGVNS. The CDR3 reads CARSDGGGGYTGELFF. DNA of the CDR3: TGTGCCCGCAGTGATGGCGGGGGGGGATACACCGGGGAGCTGTTTTTT. The entire variable domain, with the rest obtained from reference TRBV25-1 and TRBJ2-2, is as follows: EADIYQTPRYLVIGTGKKITLECSQTMGHDKMYWYQQDPGMELHLIHYSYGVNSTEKGDLSSESTVSRIRTEHFPLTLESARPSHTSQYLCARSDGGGGYTGELFFGEGSRLTVL.

This chain joins TRBV7-6 and TRBJ2-4; tentatively, D is TRBD1 (6 bases). The CDR3 has 17 residues. The V and J ends lost 5 bases and 4 bases respectively, with 21 bases between them. Germline V lookup: CDR1 SGHVS, CDR2 FNYEAQ. CDR3 residues: CASSPGVGPTSKNIQYF. CDR3 sequence (DNA): TGTGCCAGCAGCCCAGGGGTCGGACCAACGTCAAAAAACATTCAGTACTTC. Filled out from reference TRBV7-6 and TRBJ2-4, the complete variable domain reads GAGVSQSPRYKVTKRGQDVALRCDPISGHVSLYWYRQALGQGPEFLTYFNYEAQQDKSGLPNDRFSAERPEGSISTLTIQRTEQRDSAMYRCASSPGVGPTSKNIQYFGAGTRLSVL.

The rearrangement joins TRBV11-3 to TRBJ2-1, with TRBD2 as a possible D gene (6 bases). Germline CDR1 is SGHNT and CDR2 is YENEEA. V lost 5 bases and J lost 3, with 14 bases in between. CDR3 length: 15 amino acids. CDR3 sequence: CASSRDGGDYNEQFF. In DNA, the CDR3 is TGTGCCAGCAGCCGGGACGGCGGGGACTACAATGAGCAGTTCTTC.

V usage is TRBV14 and J usage is TRBJ2-1, with TRBD2 matching over 11 bases. After removal of 4 bases from V and 7 bases from J, the junction contained 9 bases not matched to a gene. This CDR3 contains 16 residues. Per the germline V gene, CDR1 is SGHDN and CDR2 is FVKESK. This CDR3 reads CASSRDLAGGGNEQFF. For the CDR3, the DNA is TGTGCCAGCAGCCGCGATCTAGCGGGGGGTGGGAATGAGCAGTTCTTC.

The J gene is TRBJ2-1, the V gene TRBV11-3; TRBD1 is a possible D gene (5 bases). Trimming took off 1 base at V and 4 bases at J, with 8 bases between the two ends. The CDR3 spans 14 residues. Germline V lookup: CDR1 SGHNT, CDR2 YENEEA. The CDR3 DNA reads TGTGCCAGCAGCTTAGGGGGCAGATACAATGAGCAGTTCTTC. Its protein is CASSLGGRYNEQFF.

The V gene is TRBV27, the J gene TRBJ1-2; D not resolved. CDR3 length: 16 amino acids. Germline assignment: CDR1 MNHEY and CDR2 SMNVEV (reference sequence). V was shortened by 6 bases and J by 1 base, with 18 bases between the two germline ends. The CDR3 protein is CASSPLNPSLNYGYTF. DNA of the CDR3: TGTGCCAGCAGCCCCCTCAACCCATCACTTAACTATGGCTACACCTTC.

The rearrangement joins TRBV7-9 to TRBJ1-4; no reliable D call. Trimming removed 5 bases from V and 3 bases from J, with 10 bases in between. CDR1 and CDR2 from the germline V gene are SEHNR and FQNEAQ (reference sequence). The CDR3 is 14 amino acids. CDR3 protein: CASSAGGSNEKLFF. CDR3 sequence (DNA): TGTGCCAGCAGCGCGGGAGGCTCTAATGAAAAACTGTTTTTT.

The V gene is TRBV9, the J gene TRBJ2-7; D call uncertain. This CDR3 has 15 residues. The germline V gene has CDR1 SGDLS and CDR2 YYNGEE. Trimming shortened V by 3 bases and J by 2 bases, and 15 bases separated the two germline ends. In DNA form, the CDR3 reads TGTGCCAGCAGCGCTCCCTCCAGCGACCCCTACGAGCAGTACTTC. Its protein product is CASSAPSSDPYEQYF.

This clone was recorded only once. The chain joins TRBV5-1 to TRBJ1-1; no definite D call. V was shortened by 1 base and J by 0 bases, with 19 bases between the two germline ends. Per germline, CDR1 SGHRS and CDR2 YFSETQ. The CDR3 has 18 amino acids. CDR3 sequence (DNA): TGCGCCAGCAGCTTGCCCCGTGAGCCCACGGGTATGAACACTGAAGCTTTCTTT. Residues: CASSLPREPTGMNTEAFF.

The CDR3 bases are TGTGCCAGCAGTACGGGGGTACTGTGGGTTCTTGAGCAGTTCTTC. This codes for CASSTGVLWVLEQFF. V is TRBV6-8 and J is TRBJ2-1, with D possibly TRBD2 on 6 matching bases. Trimming shortened V by 5 bases and J by 9 bases, and 20 bases separated the two germline ends. Per germline, CDR1 MNHGY and CDR2 SAAAGT. The CDR3 sequence is 15 residues long.

The rearrangement uses TRBV5-4 and TRBJ2-7; 15 nucleotides align to TRBD2. Germline V gene data show CDR1 as SGHNT and CDR2 as YYREEE (reference sequence). V lost 4 bases to trimming and J lost 4 bases; unmatched junction nucleotides: 6. There are 16 residues in the CDR3. The CDR3 here is CASSLGLAGGTYEQYF. In nucleotides, the CDR3 is TGTGCCAGCAGCCTTGGACTAGCGGGGGGGACGTACGAGCAGTACTTC.

The chain joins TRBV5-1 to TRBJ1-1; possibly TRBD1 for D (5 bases). Deletions cut 5 bases from V and 3 bases from J, with 14 bases between. Looked up from germline, CDR1 is SGHRS and CDR2 is YFSETQ. This CDR3 has 14 amino acids. In DNA, the CDR3 is TGCGCCAGCAGTAAAGCAGGGTTGGACACTGAAGCTTTCTTT. Its translation: CASSKAGLDTEAFF.

This chain connects TRBV4-1 to TRBJ2-1; D is perhaps TRBD1 (6 bases). Per germline, CDR1 MGHRA and CDR2 YSYEKL. The CDR3 loop spans 13 amino acids. Trimming cost V 3 bases and J 7 bases, with 10 bases left between them. The CDR3 here is CASSHQQGNEQFF. CDR3 sequence (DNA): TGCGCCAGCAGCCACCAACAGGGAAATGAGCAGTTCTTC.

The V and J genes are TRBV11-3 and TRBJ2-3; 7 bases match TRBD1. Germline lookup yields CDR1 SGHNT and CDR2 YENEEA. With 5 bases clipped from V and 4 bases from J, the junction kept 3 bases outside the gene matches. The CDR3 is 13 residues long. CDR3 in amino acids: CASSKGGPDTQYF. The CDR3 bases are TGTGCCAGCAGCAAAGGGGGCCCAGATACGCAGTATTTT.